This T cell receptor (beta chain) was retrieved from a study of blood T cell repertoires in COVID-19 (dated by TCRdb to 2020 to 2022). The study in broad terms: Collaborator samples came from the United States, Italy and Spain and covered acute and convalescent phases of COVID-19. A freely available public database, intended as a resource for researchers studying the immune response to SARS-CoV-2, is where the repertoires were released. The samples were drawn from the first 160 participants of the ongoing ImmuneRACE study and from over a thousand subjects provided by 6 global collaborators. The material from the prospective study consisted of cDNA or gDNA derived from T cells, B-cell-depleted T cells, or PBMCs. Where HLA class I and class II types were available, the types were taken from metadata supplied by the sample provider, not from assay-based typing. Sample metadata almost always included a de-identified subject ID, COVID-19 status, age in years and sex. The dataset comprised deeply sampled blood TCRbeta repertoires from subjects exposed to, actively infected with, or recovered from COVID-19. Study-wide conclusions, independent of this receptor: The amount of clinical and demographic metadata varied by source and participant and was provided uncurated.

The collaborating institutions used their own protocols to collect whole blood in K2EDTA tubes. Collaborator samples were shipped for TCRbeta analysis as frozen whole blood, isolated PBMCs, or DNA extracted from either sample type. TCRbeta CDR3 regions were amplified from genomic DNA using the immunoSEQ Assay, a bias-controlled multiplex PCR. Regarding the original processing steps: The number of nucleated cells in each sample was estimated by amplification of reference gene primers within the assay. Sequence reads were collapsed and filtered to measure the absolute abundance of every unique TCRbeta CDR3 rearrangement. Productive Simpson clonality was computed per sample as the square root of Simpson's diversity index over productive rearrangements. In TCRdb, the immuneACCESS table is reduced to in-frame sequences with V and J assigned. These tables do not hold every clone; where another copy was compared, an unresolved V gene accounts for under half, and the others remain unexplained. The V and J calls and clone size were taken over from that table, and D and trimming were inferred from the DNA. For this sample there are about 80,000 clones; approximately 80% appear just once. Jointly, the top ten make up approximately 39% of the sample.

From the germline V gene, CDR1 is KGHSH and CDR2 is LQKENI. Relative to germline, V is 2 bases shorter and J is 2 bases shorter, with 6 bases between their ends. Its CDR3 holds 13 amino acids, cysteine through phenylalanine. The retained sequence is limited to the CDR3, 39 bases, with the frame set at the first base. Concerning this clone itself: The antigen it binds to is not known. No much larger clone exists at a distance of one base, and base qualities are not known.

Sequencing was carried out using peripheral blood. Recombination joined TRBV18 with TRBJ2-5; TRBD1 could be the D gene, as 5 bases match. The receptor was isolated from a woman in her 70s with acute or convalescent COVID-19. The CDR3 has the sequence CASSPNRQETQYF. The bases are TGTGCCAGCTCACCAAACAGGCAAGAGACCCAGTACTTC.